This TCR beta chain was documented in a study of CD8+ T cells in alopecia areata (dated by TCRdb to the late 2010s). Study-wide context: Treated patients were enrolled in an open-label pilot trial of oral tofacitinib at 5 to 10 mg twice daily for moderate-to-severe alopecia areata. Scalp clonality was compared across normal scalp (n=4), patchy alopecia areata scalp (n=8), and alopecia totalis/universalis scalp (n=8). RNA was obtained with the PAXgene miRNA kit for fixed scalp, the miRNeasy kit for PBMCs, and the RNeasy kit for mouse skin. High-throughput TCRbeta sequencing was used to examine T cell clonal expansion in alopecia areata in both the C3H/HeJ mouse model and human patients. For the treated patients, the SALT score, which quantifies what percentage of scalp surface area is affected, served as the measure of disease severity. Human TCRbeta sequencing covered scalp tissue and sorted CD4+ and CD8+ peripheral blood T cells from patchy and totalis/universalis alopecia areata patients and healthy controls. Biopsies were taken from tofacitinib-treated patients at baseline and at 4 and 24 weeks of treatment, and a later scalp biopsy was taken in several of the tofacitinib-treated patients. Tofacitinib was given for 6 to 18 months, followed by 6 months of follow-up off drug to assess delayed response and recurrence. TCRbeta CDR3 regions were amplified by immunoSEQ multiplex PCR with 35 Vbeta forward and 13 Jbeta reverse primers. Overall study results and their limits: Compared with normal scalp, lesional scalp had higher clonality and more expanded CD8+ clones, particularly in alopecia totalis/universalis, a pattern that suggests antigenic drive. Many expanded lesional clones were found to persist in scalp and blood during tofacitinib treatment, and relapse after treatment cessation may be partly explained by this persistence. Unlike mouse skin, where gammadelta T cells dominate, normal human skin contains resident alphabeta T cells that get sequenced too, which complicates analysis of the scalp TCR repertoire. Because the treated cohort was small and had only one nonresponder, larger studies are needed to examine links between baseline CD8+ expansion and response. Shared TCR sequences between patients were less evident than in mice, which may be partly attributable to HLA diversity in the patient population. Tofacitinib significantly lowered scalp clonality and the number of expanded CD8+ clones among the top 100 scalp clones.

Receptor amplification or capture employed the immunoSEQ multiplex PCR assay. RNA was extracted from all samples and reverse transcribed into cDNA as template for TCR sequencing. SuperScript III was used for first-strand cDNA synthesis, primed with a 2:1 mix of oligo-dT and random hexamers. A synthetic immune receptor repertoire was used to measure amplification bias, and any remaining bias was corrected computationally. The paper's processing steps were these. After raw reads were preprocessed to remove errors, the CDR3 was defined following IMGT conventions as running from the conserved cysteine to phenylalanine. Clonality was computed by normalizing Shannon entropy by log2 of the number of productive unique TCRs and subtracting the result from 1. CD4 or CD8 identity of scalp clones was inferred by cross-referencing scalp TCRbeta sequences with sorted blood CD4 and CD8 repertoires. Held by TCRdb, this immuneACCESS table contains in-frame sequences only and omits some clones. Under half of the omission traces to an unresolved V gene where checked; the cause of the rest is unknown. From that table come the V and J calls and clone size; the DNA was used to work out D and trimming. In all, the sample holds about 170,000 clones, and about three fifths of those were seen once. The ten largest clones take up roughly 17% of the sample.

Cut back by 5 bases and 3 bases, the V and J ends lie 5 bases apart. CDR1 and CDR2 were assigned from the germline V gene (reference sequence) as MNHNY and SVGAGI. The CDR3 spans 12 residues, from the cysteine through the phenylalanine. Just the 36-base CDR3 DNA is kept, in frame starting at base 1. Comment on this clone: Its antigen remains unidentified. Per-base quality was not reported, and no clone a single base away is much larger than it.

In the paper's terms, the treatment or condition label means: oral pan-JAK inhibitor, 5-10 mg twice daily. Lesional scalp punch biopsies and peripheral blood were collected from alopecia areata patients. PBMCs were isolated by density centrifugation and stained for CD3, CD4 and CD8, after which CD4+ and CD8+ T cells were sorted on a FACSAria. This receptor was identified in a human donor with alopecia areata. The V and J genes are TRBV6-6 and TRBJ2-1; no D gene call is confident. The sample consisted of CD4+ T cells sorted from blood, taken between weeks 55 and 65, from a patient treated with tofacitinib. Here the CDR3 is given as CASSPYYNEQFF. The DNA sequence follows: TGTGCCAGCAGTCCTTACTACAATGAGCAGTTCTTC.